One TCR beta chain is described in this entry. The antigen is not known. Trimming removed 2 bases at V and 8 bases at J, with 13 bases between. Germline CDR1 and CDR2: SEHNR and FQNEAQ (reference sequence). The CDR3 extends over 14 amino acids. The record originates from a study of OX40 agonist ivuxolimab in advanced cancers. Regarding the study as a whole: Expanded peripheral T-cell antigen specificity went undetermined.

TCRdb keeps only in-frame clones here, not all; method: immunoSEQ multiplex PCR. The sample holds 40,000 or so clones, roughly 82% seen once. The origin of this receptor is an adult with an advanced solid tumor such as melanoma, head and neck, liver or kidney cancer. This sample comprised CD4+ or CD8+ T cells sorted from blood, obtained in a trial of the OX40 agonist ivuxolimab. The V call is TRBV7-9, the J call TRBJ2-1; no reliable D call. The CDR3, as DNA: TGTGCCAGCAGCTTAAATACGGTGAACGATGAGCAGTTCTTC. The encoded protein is CASSLNTVNDEQFF.